The next 7 T cell receptor beta chains were all read from a single sample in a study of blood T cell repertoires in COVID-19. Some clones are missing from TCRdb's copy, which holds only in-frame ones; the method was immunoSEQ multiplex PCR. Here the sample spans 40,000 to 65,000 clones, around 83% being singletons. Sequencing input: peripheral blood. The source is a man between 70 and 80 years old with active COVID-19.

J is TRBJ1-1 and V is TRBV7-9; D perhaps matches TRBD1 (5 bases). The germline V gene encodes CDR1 SEHNR and CDR2 FQNEAQ (reference sequence). V shed 5 bases and J shed 5 bases, with 12 bases lying between them. The CDR3 totals 13 residues. CDR3 region: CASSAGGGTEAFF. In nucleotides, the CDR3 is TGTGCCAGCAGCGCGGGTGGGGGGACTGAAGCTTTCTTT.

This sequence joins TRBV2 and TRBJ1-1; D is perhaps TRBD1 (5 bases). Trimming left V 2 bases short and J 5 bases short, with 18 bases between. This CDR3 is built from 16 residues. CDR1 is SNHLY and CDR2 is FYNNEI in the germline V gene. CDR3 coding DNA: TGTGCCAGCAGTGAATCCAGGGCTAGGCGACGGACTGAAGCTTTCTTT. Amino acid sequence: CASSESRARRRTEAFF.

The rearrangement joins TRBV19 to TRBJ1-1; 10 bases match TRBD1. This CDR3 has 14 amino acids. The V gene's germline CDR1 is LNHDA and CDR2 SQIVND (reference sequence). Losses at the gene ends were 9 bases for V and 7 bases for J; bases not matched to a gene: 11. CDR3 sequence: CASSWGQGTGEAFF. As DNA, the CDR3 is TGTGCCAGCTCCTGGGGACAGGGGACCGGTGAAGCTTTCTTT.

The table lists this clone with a few counts. This chain links TRBV5-6 with TRBJ1-2; tentative D call: TRBD1 (6 bases). Germline assignment: CDR1 SGHDT and CDR2 YYEEEE. This CDR3 spans 14 amino acids. Trimming removed 1 base from V and 5 bases from J, with 12 bases in between. The CDR3 DNA reads TGTGCCAGCAGCTTGTACCCAGGGGAGTATGGCTACACCTTC. This gives the protein CASSLYPGEYGYTF.

This chain connects TRBV6-6 to TRBJ2-1; 9 positions match TRBD2. Germline V gene data show CDR1 as MNHNY and CDR2 as SVGAGI (reference sequence). J lost 6 bases, V lost 10 bases, and 13 bases had no gene match. The CDR3 is 15 residues long. DNA for the CDR3: TGTGCCACCGTTAGCGGGCGGGGGGGCGGCAATGAGCAGTTCTTC. Encoded protein: CATVSGRGGGNEQFF.

The chain carries TRBV7-6 and TRBJ2-3; D possibly corresponds to TRBD1 (5 bases). In germline, CDR1 is SGHVS, CDR2 FNYEAQ. Trimming took off 1 base at V and 0 bases at J, with 8 bases between the two ends. The CDR3 sequence is 15 residues long. The CDR3 protein is CASSLERGSTDTQYF. The CDR3 coding sequence is TGTGCCAGCAGCTTAGAAAGGGGTAGCACAGATACGCAGTATTTT. The variable domain in full, completed from reference TRBV7-6 and TRBJ2-3, reads GAGVSQSPRYKVTKRGQDVALRCDPISGHVSLYWYRQALGQGPEFLTYFNYEAQQDKSGLPNDRFSAERPEGSISTLTIQRTEQRDSAMYRCASSLERGSTDTQYFGPGTRLTVL.

V usage is TRBV11-1 and J usage is TRBJ2-1, with D possibly matching TRBD2 (7 bases). Germline V CDR1 and CDR2: SGHAT, FQDESV (reference sequence). The CDR3 has 14 amino acids. V lost 5 bases, J lost 9 bases, and 17 bases lay in between. The CDR3 protein is CASSVLGGPVEQFF. The CDR3 bases are TGTGCCAGCAGCGTACTGGGGGGGCCCGTTGAGCAGTTCTTC.